A single T cell receptor beta chain is shown here with its context. The antigen is not known. The data stem from a study of human T cells and chemical hapten exposure. Study summary: An area of 2 cm by roughly 2 cm on upper inner arm skin received 2% DPC for sensitization. The patients, most of them female, presented with alopecia areata, totalis or universalis. Whole-study results and caveats: Patch test score was positively correlated with the counts of PT1 expanded TCRs. All donors were alopecia patients, so their immunity may differ from that of healthy people.

Time point denoted: patch test 2, 6 weeks after DPC sensitization. Treatment: therapeutic diphenylcyclopropenone sensitization with weekly scalp DPC. From the RACE reads, TCRdb called clonotypes with MiXCR, one entry per CDR3 protein. The table has some 350,000 distinct CDR3 sequences, about 6% seen once. The CDR3 totals 12 residues. The V end lost 7 bases, the J end lost 2 bases, and 7 bases lay between the germline ends. Germline CDR1 MNHEY, CDR2 SVGEGT. Here the sequenced sample was whole blood, taken in connection with sensitization to the hapten diphenylcyclopropenone (DPC). The receptor was isolated from a young woman with alopecia areata. Some clones in this sample may be carry-over from other donors' samples. This rearrangement joins TRBV6-2 or TRBV6-3 to TRBJ2-3; D is undetermined. The CDR3 nucleotides are TGTGCCAGCATGGGTAACACAGATACGCAGTATTTT. Residues: CASMGNTDTQYF.